A single sample gave rise to the 4 T cell receptor beta chains below, sequenced in a study of cytomegalovirus exposure and HLA in healthy donors. Use of 60 Vbeta and 13 Jbeta primers characterized the PCR. TCRdb's copy holds only in-frame clones and misses some; the assay was immunoSEQ multiplex PCR. Counted here are about 120,000 clones, around four fifths occurring once; the ten biggest clones make up roughly 31%. The sample consisted of PBMCs. The receptors originated from a man between 60 and 75 years old in good health and CMV-seropositive.

The chain carries TRBV2 and TRBJ1-1; TRBD1 is a possible D gene (5 bases). Germline assignment: CDR1 SNHLY and CDR2 FYNNEI. CDR3 size: 14 residues. V lost 7 bases and J lost 0, with 12 bases in between. In nucleotides, the CDR3 is TGTGCCAGCACCCAAGACAGCTTGAACACTGAAGCTTTCTTT. It specifies CASTQDSLNTEAFF.

This clone was seen just once. V gene TRBV2 combines with J gene TRBJ2-7; 10 bases align to TRBD1. This CDR3 contains 13 residues. Germline V gene data show CDR1 as SNHLY and CDR2 as FYNNEI. Trimming removed 5 bases from V and 4 bases from J; junction bases left unmatched: 2. CDR3 in DNA: TGTGCCAGCAGTTCGGACAGGGGGTACGAGCAGTACTTC. As protein: CASSSDRGYEQYF.

This clone occurred a few times. The V gene is TRBV5-1, the J gene TRBJ1-1; perhaps TRBD1 as D (5 bases). Germline V gene sequence: CDR1 SGHRS, CDR2 YFSETQ. The CDR3 sequence is 15 residues long. The V and J ends lost 4 bases and 4 bases respectively, with 17 bases between them. This chain's CDR3 is CASSPTAGRLTEAFF. The CDR3 coding sequence is TGCGCCAGCAGCCCCACGGCGGGACGCCTCACTGAAGCTTTCTTT.

A note on this clone: The junction departs from the called germline gene at one end, perhaps through a read error. This sequence joins TRBV5-1 and TRBJ1-2; 9 bases map to TRBD1. CDR1 and CDR2 from the germline V gene are SGHRS and YFSETQ. This CDR3 has 14 residues. This CDR3 reads CAGSWGQGESGYTF. As DNA, the CDR3 is TGCGCCGGCAGCTGGGGACAGGGAGAGAGTGGCTACACCTTC.